The 29 T cell receptor beta chains below come from one sample, sequenced in a study of hypomethylating agent response in myelodysplastic syndrome. Repertoires were generated with immunoSEQ multiplex PCR, while TCRdb's copy carries only in-frame clones and drops some. The data show several thousand clones, roughly 87% seen once. Material: bone marrow, obtained before or after starting hypomethylating agent treatment for myelodysplastic syndrome (not recorded which). The receptor source for this set is a human donor with myelodysplastic syndrome.

This clone is a singleton in its sample. This chain joins TRBV4-2 and TRBJ2-7, with no clear D. Germline CDR1 reads LGHNA; CDR2 reads YNFKEQ. The CDR3 spans 15 residues. V lost 0 bases, J lost 2 bases, and 11 bases lay in between. The DNA for the CDR3 is TGTGCCAGCAGCCAAGAGTTGCAAGACACCTACGAGCAGTACTTC. Its protein is CASSQELQDTYEQYF.

The V and J genes are TRBV30 and TRBJ1-5; D possibly corresponds to TRBD1 (6 bases). Germline assignment: CDR1 GTSNPN and CDR2 SVGIG (reference sequence). The V and J ends lost 2 bases and 4 bases respectively, with 9 bases between them. The CDR3 is 13 residues long. The CDR3 nucleotides are TGTGCCTGGAGTAGGGGGGAAAATCAGCCCCAGCATTTT. It codes for CAWSRGENQPQHF.

This chain connects TRBV10-3 to TRBJ1-2, with 9 bases aligning to TRBD1. V gave up 6 bases and J gave up 7 bases; unmatched junction bases: 9. Germline CDR1 reads ENHRY; CDR2 reads SYGVKD. The CDR3 sequence is 14 residues long. CDR3 nucleotides: TGTGCCATCAGCATGGGACAGGGTTTAAGTGGCTACACCTTC. Its translation: CAISMGQGLSGYTF.

The chain uses TRBV30 and TRBJ2-1; no reliable D call. Germline CDR1 and CDR2: GTSNPN and SVGIG (reference sequence). V was pared by 3 bases and J by 6 bases, with 12 bases between. The CDR3 covers 13 residues. The CDR3 reads CAWRQLPPNEQFF. The CDR3 nucleotides are TGTGCCTGGAGACAGCTACCACCCAATGAGCAGTTCTTC.

The chain couples TRBV10-2 to TRBJ2-7; possibly TRBD1 for D (6 bases). This CDR3 has 15 residues. Trimming pared 3 bases from V and 2 bases from J, leaving 14 bases between. Germline V gene data show CDR1 as WSHSY and CDR2 as SAAADI. This chain's CDR3 is CASSDGQTPTYEQYF. The CDR3 DNA is TGCGCCAGCAGTGACGGACAGACTCCCACCTACGAGCAGTACTTC.

The chain links TRBV21-1 to TRBJ2-1; no DNA check was done on the table's D call, TRBD2. TRBV21-1 is marked as a pseudogene. The CDR3 spans 19 residues. In nucleotides, the CDR3 is TGTGCCAGCAGCATGGGACTAGCGGGAGGACTACACTCCTACAATGAGCAGTTCTTC. Its translation: CASSMGLAGGLHSYNEQFF.

The chain is built from TRBV15 and TRBJ1-5; D gene unclear. Germline V gene data show CDR1 as LNHNV and CDR2 as YYDKDF (reference sequence). This CDR3 has 15 amino acids. Trimming stripped 4 bases from V and 1 base from J, with 11 bases between. This chain's CDR3 is CATSKRGRSNQPQHF. CDR3 coding DNA: TGTGCCACCAGCAAGCGCGGACGCAGCAATCAGCCCCAGCATTTT.

The V and J genes are TRBV6-4 and TRBJ2-1, with TRBD2 matching 11 bases. The CDR3 is made up of 15 amino acids. V was pared by 6 bases and J by 4 bases, with 5 bases of the junction left unmatched. CDR1 is MRHNA, CDR2 SNTAGT, per germline. The CDR3 coding sequence is TGTGCCAGCAGCGCTCTAGCGGGGGGATACAATGAGCAGTTCTTC. It specifies CASSALAGGYNEQFF.

This clone was seen a single time. V and J are TRBV19 and TRBJ2-3; a weak D match, TRBD2 (5 bases). From germline, CDR1 is LNHDA and CDR2 SQIVND (reference sequence). V was trimmed by 6 bases and J by 3 bases, leaving 7 bases between them. There are 12 residues in the CDR3. CDR3 sequence: CASRGATDTQYF. CDR3 nucleotides: TGTGCCAGTAGGGGAGCGACAGATACGCAGTATTTT.

This rearrangement joins TRBV7-2 to TRBJ1-3, with 7 bases aligning to TRBD1. The germline CDR1 and CDR2 sequences are SGHTA and FQGNSA. V gave up 8 bases and J gave up 0 bases; unmatched junction bases: 10. The CDR3 extends over 16 amino acids. CDR3 in DNA: TGTGCCAGCGGAGGACAGGCCCACAGCTCTGGAAACACCATATATTTT. Translation: CASGGQAHSSGNTIYF.

The rearrangement uses TRBV27 and TRBJ1-5; 9 bases agree with TRBD1. This CDR3 contains 17 residues. V trimming: 5 bases; J trimming: 5 bases; junction bases outside the gene matches: 13. The V gene's germline CDR1 is MNHEY and CDR2 SMNVEV (reference sequence). CDR3 sequence (DNA): TGTGCCAGCAGTCTCAAGGGGGACAGGGCGCTTTATCAGCCCCAGCATTTT. Translation gives CASSLKGDRALYQPQHF.

This clone occurred once. The CDR3 is CASNNRERLSGANVLTF. Written as DNA, the CDR3 is TGTGCCAGTAATAACAGGGAAAGGCTCTCTGGGGCCAACGTCCTGACTTTC. The rearrangement uses TRBV19 and TRBJ2-6, with D possibly being TRBD1 (6 bases). The CDR3 consists of 17 residues. The germline CDR1 and CDR2 sequences are LNHDA and SQIVND (reference sequence). Trimming removed 7 bases from V and 0 bases from J, with 16 bases in between.

V gene TRBV7-9 combines with J gene TRBJ1-1; no firm D call. Looked up from germline, CDR1 is SEHNR and CDR2 is FQNEAQ (reference sequence). V was shortened by 4 bases and J by 0 bases, with 3 bases between the two germline ends. This CDR3 is built from 12 residues. In DNA, the CDR3 is TGTGCCAGCAGCTCGATGAACACTGAAGCTTTCTTT. Its translation is CASSSMNTEAFF.

The J gene is TRBJ1-5, the V gene TRBV2, with 8 bases identical to TRBD1. The ends lost 6 bases at V and 5 bases at J; junction bases unmatched: 9. Germline CDR1 is SNHLY and CDR2 is FYNNEI. The CDR3 extends over 15 amino acids. CDR3 in amino acids: CASSKDRGGDQPQHF. CDR3 bases: TGTGCCAGCAGCAAAGACAGGGGAGGGGATCAGCCCCAGCATTTT.

The chain is built from TRBV5-4 and TRBJ1-2, with TRBD1 matching over 7 bases. V dropped 4 bases and J dropped 6; count of bases not matched to a gene: 12. The CDR3 consists of 15 residues. Germline V CDR1 and CDR2: SGHNT, YYREEE (reference sequence). CDR3 nucleotide sequence: TGTGCCAGCAGCCCGGGACAGCCAAACCGGCATGGCTACACCTTC. Protein: CASSPGQPNRHGYTF.

The chain joins TRBV11-1 to TRBJ2-4; unclear D gene. Germline CDR1 reads SGHAT; CDR2 reads FQDESV (reference sequence). The CDR3 totals 12 residues. V dropped 0 bases and J dropped 11 bases, with 8 bases sitting between them. The CDR3 protein is CASSLAGRLQYF. The CDR3 nucleotides are TGTGCCAGCAGCTTAGCAGGGCGCCTTCAGTACTTC.

The chain employs TRBV5-1 and TRBJ1-1; a weak D match, TRBD1 (6 bases). Germline V gives CDR1 SGHRS, CDR2 YFSETQ. V was clipped by 5 bases and J by 2 bases, with 13 bases between them. The CDR3 is 14 residues long. The CDR3 region is CASRSDRYNTEAFF. CDR3 DNA sequence: TGCGCCAGCAGATCCGACAGGTACAACACTGAAGCTTTCTTT.

This chain connects TRBV5-1 to TRBJ2-2; 7 bases map to TRBD1. From germline, CDR1 is SGHRS and CDR2 YFSETQ. This CDR3 spans 15 amino acids. The V and J ends lost 4 bases and 0 bases, in that order; junction bases with no gene match: 3. Here the CDR3 reads CASSGGQSNTGELFF. In nucleotides, the CDR3 is TGCGCCAGCAGCGGGGGACAGTCGAACACCGGGGAGCTGTTTTTT.

This clone was counted a single time. V usage is TRBV6-6 and J usage is TRBJ2-7; D could derive from TRBD1 or TRBD2 (5 bases each). Germline V CDR1 and CDR2: MNHNY, SVGAGI (reference sequence). The V end lost 5 bases, the J end lost 5 bases, and 16 bases lay between the germline ends. CDR3 size: 14 residues. The CDR3 protein is CASSTPRESHEQYF. The CDR3 region has the DNA TGTGCCAGCAGTACTCCCAGGGAGTCCCACGAGCAGTACTTC.

The sample holds one count of this clone. The chain is built from TRBV5-4 and TRBJ1-1; TRBD1 matches 10 bases. V shed 4 bases and J 5 bases; nucleotides not matched to a gene: 5. The CDR3 has 14 amino acids. Germline assignment: CDR1 SGHNT and CDR2 YYREEE (reference sequence). This CDR3 is CASSLGQGLTEAFF. For the CDR3, the DNA is TGTGCCAGCAGCCTGGGACAGGGGTTGACTGAAGCTTTCTTT.

This chain connects TRBV19 to TRBJ2-1; possibly TRBD2 for D (6 bases). Germline assignment: CDR1 LNHDA and CDR2 SQIVND (reference sequence). The CDR3 spans 15 residues. V was shortened by 5 bases and J by 10 bases, with 21 bases between the two germline ends. DNA of the CDR3: TGTGCCAGTAGTTTACCGGGACTGTGGCCCCGGGAGCAGTTCTTC. Translation: CASSLPGLWPREQFF.

The gene calls are TRBV5-1 and TRBJ2-6, with D possibly called TRBD1 or TRBD2 (5 bases each). This CDR3 spans 17 amino acids. Germline lookup yields CDR1 SGHRS and CDR2 YFSETQ. V was trimmed by 4 bases and J by 0 bases, leaving 14 bases between them. DNA for the CDR3: TGCGCCAGCAGCGTCCGGGACGCCAGCTCTGGGGCCAACGTCCTGACTTTC. Translating gives CASSVRDASSGANVLTF.

The chain couples TRBV20-1 to TRBJ1-2, with TRBD1 as a possible D gene (6 bases). The V end was cut by 5 bases, the J end by 7 bases, with 11 bases between. The CDR3 contains 11 residues. Germline V gives CDR1 DFQATT, CDR2 SNEGSKA (reference sequence). The CDR3 sequence is CSAPGGSGYTF. As DNA, the CDR3 is TGCAGTGCTCCCGGGGGCTCTGGCTACACCTTC.

In DNA form, the CDR3 reads TGCGCCAGCAGCTTGGATAGCGGGAGCGGCAATGAGCAGTTCTTC. It is translated as CASSLDSGSGNEQFF. The chain recombines TRBV5-1 with TRBJ2-1; TRBD2 matches 9 bases. The CDR3 has 15 amino acids. Trimming cost V 0 bases and J 6 bases; bases outside gene matches: 4. CDR1 SGHRS and CDR2 YFSETQ come from the germline V gene.

The chain links TRBV6-1 to TRBJ2-1; weak D call: TRBD2 (5 bases). The CDR3 consists of 14 residues. The V end was cut by 0 bases, the J end by 8 bases, with 11 bases between. CDR1 and CDR2 (germline): MNHNS, SASEGT. This CDR3 reads CASSEATPGDEQFF. The DNA of the CDR3 is TGTGCCAGCAGTGAAGCCACACCCGGGGATGAGCAGTTCTTC.

The chain links TRBV5-1 to TRBJ1-3; 8 bases map to TRBD1. CDR3 length equals 18 residues. V gave up 1 base and J gave up 4 bases; unmatched junction bases: 13. Germline assignment: CDR1 SGHRS and CDR2 YFSETQ. The CDR3 here is CASSLFVQGQGSGNTIYF. DNA for the CDR3: TGCGCCAGCAGCTTGTTCGTTCAAGGACAGGGAAGCGGAAACACCATATATTTT. Combining the CDR3 with reference TRBV5-1 and TRBJ1-3 gives the whole variable domain KAGVTQTPRYLIKTRGQQVTLSCSPISGHRSVSWYQQTPGQGLQFLFEYFSETQRNKGNFPGRFSGRQFSNSRSEMNVSTLELGDSALYLCASSLFVQGQGSGNTIYFGEGSWLTVV.

For the CDR3, the DNA is TGTGCCACCAGCAGACCTCCTAGCGGGACCTACAATGAGCAGTTCTTC. It translates to CATSRPPSGTYNEQFF. The gene calls are TRBV15 and TRBJ2-1, with 9 bases aligning to TRBD2. CDR3 length equals 16 residues. Germline CDR1 LNHNV, CDR2 YYDKDF (reference sequence). The junction had 4 bases not matched to a gene; V was cut back by 2 bases and J by 2 bases.

V gene TRBV18 combines with J gene TRBJ1-1; weak D call: TRBD1 (6 bases). The length of the CDR3 is 12 residues. V lost 3 bases to trimming and J lost 4 bases, with 6 bases between them. Germline V lookup: CDR1 KGHSH, CDR2 LQKENI. CDR3 nucleotide sequence: TGTGCCAGCTCACCGGGGGCCACTGAAGCTTTCTTT. It yields the protein CASSPGATEAFF.

A single count supports this clone. The chain combines TRBV27 with TRBJ1-5, with D possibly matching TRBD1 (5 bases). This CDR3 comprises 14 residues. Germline V lookup: CDR1 MNHEY, CDR2 SMNVEV (reference sequence). V was clipped by 2 bases and J by 6 bases, with 11 bases between them. CDR3 nucleotides: TGTGCCAGCAGTTTAGGCGTCGGGACTCAGCCCCAGCATTTT. Residues: CASSLGVGTQPQHF.